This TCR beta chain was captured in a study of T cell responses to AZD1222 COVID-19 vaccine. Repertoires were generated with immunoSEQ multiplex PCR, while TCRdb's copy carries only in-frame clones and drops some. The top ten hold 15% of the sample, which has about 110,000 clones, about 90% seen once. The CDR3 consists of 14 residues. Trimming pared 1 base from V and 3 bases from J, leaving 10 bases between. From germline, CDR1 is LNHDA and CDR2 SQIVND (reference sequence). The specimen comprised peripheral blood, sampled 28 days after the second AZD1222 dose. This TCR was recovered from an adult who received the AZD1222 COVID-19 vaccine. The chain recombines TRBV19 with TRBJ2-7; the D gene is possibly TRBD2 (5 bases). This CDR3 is CASSIGGYYYEQYF. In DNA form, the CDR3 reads TGTGCCAGTAGTATAGGAGGGTACTACTACGAGCAGTACTTC.